This passage covers 21 T cell receptor beta chains from one sample sequenced in a study of neurological immune-mediated disorders. In TCRdb, the 5' RACE reads were re-called with MiXCR into one record per CDR3 protein. The sample lists under 60,000 distinct CDR3 sequences; less than 6% were seen once. Material: CD4+ T cells from blood. These receptor sequences come from a young woman with multiple sclerosis.

This clonotype has at least ten counts. The DNA for the CDR3 is TGTGCCAGCAGCCCCGCTAGACAGGAAACCTATGGCTACACCTTC. Its protein is CASSPARQETYGYTF. The chain carries TRBV4-2 and TRBJ1-2; D might be TRBD1 (6 bases). Trimming left V 4 bases short and J 4 bases short, with 16 bases between. In germline, CDR1 is LGHNA, CDR2 YNFKEQ. The CDR3 totals 15 residues.

This clonotype was observed at least ten times. The chain links TRBV3-1 to TRBJ2-7; D possibly corresponds to TRBD1 (6 bases). Germline V gene data show CDR1 as LGHDT and CDR2 as YNNKEL (reference sequence). This CDR3 region has 14 residues. The V end lost 2 bases, the J end lost 5 bases, and 13 bases lay between the germline ends. CDR3 amino acids: CASSQWDKGDEQYF. The CDR3 region has the DNA TGTGCCAGCAGCCAATGGGACAAAGGGGACGAGCAGTACTTC.

This clonotype was observed at least ten times. The chain recombines TRBV5-1 with TRBJ2-1; 10 nucleotides agree with TRBD2. Losses at the gene ends were 0 bases for V and 5 bases for J; bases not matched to a gene: 5. The CDR3 runs to 16 residues. Germline-derived CDR1 and CDR2 are SGHRS and YFSETQ. CDR3 residues: CASSLAVAGGNNEQFF. For the CDR3, the DNA is TGCGCCAGCAGCTTGGCCGTAGCGGGAGGAAACAATGAGCAGTTCTTC.

There are many counts of this clonotype. The chain is built from TRBV7-8 and TRBJ2-7; 9 bases map to TRBD1. This CDR3 has 14 amino acids. Germline lookup yields CDR1 SGHVS and CDR2 FQNEAQ. V lost 4 bases, J lost 4 bases, and 5 bases stayed unmatched. The CDR3 DNA reads TGTGCCAGCAGCTCGCGGACAGGGGTTTACGAGCAGTACTTC. Translating it yields CASSSRTGVYEQYF.

This clonotype came up many times. The chain recombines TRBV20-1 with TRBJ2-7; TRBD2 matches 11 bases. In germline, CDR1 is DFQATT, CDR2 SNEGSKA (reference sequence). This CDR3 is built from 14 residues. V shed 1 base, J shed 1 base, and the junction held 0 bases outside the gene matches. The CDR3 DNA follows: TGCAGTGCTAGAGCTAGCGGGGGGTCCTACGAGCAGTACTTC. This translates into CSARASGGSYEQYF.

As concerns this clonotype: This may be a read error: a much more frequent sequence differs by one nucleotide. The conserved phenylalanine or tryptophan normally closing the CDR3 is absent here, so this likely arose from a read error. DNA of the CDR3: TGCAGTCCAAGTGGGGGATACGGGGACACTGAAGCTTTCCTT. Its translation is CSPSGGYGDTEAFL. The V gene is TRBV20-1, the J gene TRBJ1-1; D is possibly TRBD1 (5 bases). The CDR3 consists of 14 residues. CDR1 is DFQATT and CDR2 is SNEGSKA in the germline V gene (reference sequence). V lost 8 bases and J 3 bases, leaving 19 bases between the germline ends.

This clonotype was counted at least ten times. The chain carries TRBV13 and TRBJ1-1; no clear D. CDR1 and CDR2 from the germline V gene are PRHDT and FYEKMQ (reference sequence). Trimming stripped 0 bases from V and 1 base from J, with 15 bases between. This CDR3 comprises 17 residues. The CDR3 reads CASSLGQHPLTNTEAFF. CDR3 in DNA: TGTGCCAGCAGCTTAGGGCAGCACCCTCTGACGAACACTGAAGCTTTCTTT.

This clonotype was detected ten times or more. The gene calls are TRBV2 and TRBJ1-5, with 10 bases identical to TRBD1. V shed 6 bases, J shed 1 base, and the junction held 3 bases outside the gene matches. Looked up from germline, CDR1 is SNHLY and CDR2 is FYNNEI. This CDR3 has 15 amino acids. The CDR3 DNA reads TGTGCCAGCAGGAGACAGGGGGCAAGCAATCAGCCCCAGCATTTT. This encodes CASRRQGASNQPQHF.

The V call is TRBV28, the J call TRBJ2-5, with D uncertain. The CDR3 consists of 14 residues. V lost 3 bases, J lost 0 bases, and 8 bases lay in between. The V gene's germline CDR1 is MDHEN and CDR2 SYDVKM. The CDR3 nucleotides read TGTGCCAGCAGTTTGTTTGTGAACCAAGAGACCCAGTACTTC. Its protein is CASSLFVNQETQYF.

This chain uses TRBV6-5 with TRBJ1-4; perhaps TRBD1 as D (5 bases). The CDR3 covers 12 residues. The V gene's germline CDR1 is MNHEY and CDR2 SVGAGI. Trimming pared 7 bases from V and 8 bases from J, leaving 11 bases between. In DNA form, the CDR3 reads TGTGCCAGCAAAAGGGGTTCGGAAAAACTGTTTTTT. Translating it yields CASKRGSEKLFF.

This clonotype was counted ten times or more. The chain carries TRBV12-3 or TRBV12-4 and TRBJ1-2, with unresolved D. This CDR3 contains 14 residues. The V and J ends lost 3 bases and 6 bases respectively, with 14 bases between them. The CDR3 loop reads CASSFHGGRDGYTF. Here the CDR3 DNA reads TGTGCCAGCAGTTTCCATGGAGGTCGGGATGGCTACACCTTC.

This clonotype was seen at least ten times. V gene TRBV28 combines with J gene TRBJ1-4; tentative D call: TRBD1 (5 bases). The CDR3 contains 15 residues. Germline loops: CDR1 MDHEN, CDR2 SYDVKM. V was clipped by 7 bases and J by 10 bases, with 22 bases between them. Here the CDR3 reads CASNYQGQTSAKLFF. For the CDR3, the DNA is TGTGCCAGCAATTACCAGGGTCAAACTTCTGCAAAACTGTTTTTT. Looking up the rest from reference TRBV28 and TRBJ1-4 gives the full variable domain: DVKVTQSSRYLVKRTGEKVFLECVQDMDHENMFWYRQDPGLGLRLIYFSYDVKMKEKGDIPEGYSVSREKKERFSLILESASTNQTSMYLCASNYQGQTSAKLFFGSGTQLSVL.

The table lists this clonotype with many counts. CDR3 sequence reads: CSVTHLQGANTEAFF. CDR3 nucleotides: TGCAGCGTGACCCACTTACAGGGGGCGAACACTGAAGCTTTCTTT. The chain recombines TRBV29-1 with TRBJ1-1; 9 positions agree with TRBD1. Germline V gene sequence: CDR1 SQVTM, CDR2 ANQGSEA. V lost 6 bases to trimming and J lost 1 base; unmatched junction nucleotides: 9. The CDR3 is made up of 15 amino acids.

This clonotype was counted ten times or more. The chain employs TRBV4-3 and TRBJ1-1; D is possibly TRBD1 (5 bases). The length of the CDR3 is 14 residues. Per germline, CDR1 LGHNA and CDR2 YSLEER. V was pared by 0 bases and J by 10 bases, with 15 bases between. The CDR3: CASSQEIGRDLAFF. The CDR3 DNA reads as TGCGCCAGCAGCCAAGAAATTGGCAGGGATTTAGCTTTCTTT.

This clonotype was detected ten times or more. This chain links TRBV7-2 with TRBJ2-2; 9 nucleotides align to TRBD1. V was clipped by 5 bases and J by 5 bases; unmatched bases: 9. This CDR3 comprises 16 residues. CDR1 and CDR2 from the germline V gene are SGHTA and FQGNSA. CDR3 amino acids: CASSLTGTGPTGELFF. The CDR3 DNA reads TGTGCCAGCAGCCTTACCGGGACAGGGCCTACCGGGGAGCTGTTTTTT.

Ten or more counts support this clonotype. V and J are TRBV18 and TRBJ2-5; D not resolved. Between the trimmed V and J ends, which lost 0 bases and 5 bases, there was a span of 10 bases. This CDR3 has 14 amino acids. CDR1 and CDR2 (germline): KGHSH, LQKENI. The CDR3 region is CASSPPNRWETQYF. DNA of the CDR3: TGTGCCAGCTCACCACCGAACAGATGGGAGACCCAGTACTTC.

This clonotype came up many times. The DNA of the CDR3 is TGTGCCAGCAGCTCCGGGACAGGGGGTACAGATACGCAGTATTTT. It translates to CASSSGTGGTDTQYF. This chain joins TRBV7-9 and TRBJ2-3, with 11 bases fitting TRBD1. V gave up 4 bases and J gave up 3 bases; unmatched junction bases: 3. Germline CDR1 SEHNR, CDR2 FQNEAQ (reference sequence). The CDR3 length is 15 residues.

This clonotype occurred many times. V gene TRBV5-4 combines with J gene TRBJ1-3; no definite D call. CDR3 length equals 13 residues. With 2 bases removed from V and 1 base from J, the gap between germline ends came to 4 bases. Germline V gene data show CDR1 as SGHNT and CDR2 as YYREEE (reference sequence). The CDR3 region is CASSFKSGNTIYF. The DNA of the CDR3 is TGTGCCAGCAGCTTCAAGTCTGGAAACACCATATATTTT.

This clonotype was recorded many times. The J gene is TRBJ2-1, the V gene TRBV6-6; possibly TRBD2 for D (7 bases). CDR1 is MNHNY and CDR2 is SVGAGI in the germline V gene (reference sequence). Trimming cost V 2 bases and J 7 bases, with 15 bases left between them. This CDR3 has 15 amino acids. The CDR3 loop is CASSYGGATSNEQFF. CDR3 bases: TGTGCCAGCAGTTACGGGGGGGCCACTTCAAATGAGCAGTTCTTC.

This clonotype was recorded many times. The chain carries TRBV5-5 and TRBJ1-2, with D tentatively TRBD1 (5 bases). V was pared by 2 bases and J by 8 bases, with 10 bases between. Looked up from germline, CDR1 is SGHKS and CDR2 is YYEKEE (reference sequence). The CDR3 loop spans 12 amino acids. This chain's CDR3 is CASSFATEGYTF. The CDR3 DNA is TGTGCCAGCAGCTTTGCGACAGAAGGCTACACCTTC. Based on the CDR3 plus reference TRBV5-5 and TRBJ1-2, the full variable domain is DAGVTQSPTHLIKTRGQQVTLRCSPISGHKSVSWYQQVLGQGPQFIFQYYEKEERGRGNFPDRFSARQFPNYSSELNVNALLLGDSALYLCASSFATEGYTFGSGTRLTVV.

This clonotype has ten or more counts. The V call is TRBV12-3 or TRBV12-4, the J call TRBJ2-1, with 9 positions matching TRBD2. J gave up 3 bases and V 3 bases, and 6 bases lay outside the gene matches. The CDR3 consists of 16 residues. This chain's CDR3 is CASSFSIAGVYNEQFF. The CDR3, as DNA: TGTGCCAGCAGTTTCTCCATAGCGGGAGTCTACAATGAGCAGTTCTTC.